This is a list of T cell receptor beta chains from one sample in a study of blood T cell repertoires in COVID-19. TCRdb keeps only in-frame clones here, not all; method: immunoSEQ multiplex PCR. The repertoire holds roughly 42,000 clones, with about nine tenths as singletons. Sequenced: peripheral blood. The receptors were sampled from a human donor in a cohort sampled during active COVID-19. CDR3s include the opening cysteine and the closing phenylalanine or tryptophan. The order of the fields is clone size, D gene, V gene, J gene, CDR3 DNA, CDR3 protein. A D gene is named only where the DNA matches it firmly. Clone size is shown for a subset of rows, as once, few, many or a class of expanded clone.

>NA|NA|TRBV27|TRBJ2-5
TGTGCCAGCAGTTTATTTACTCCGACAGGTTTGGAGACCCAGTACTTC
CASSLFTPTGLETQYF
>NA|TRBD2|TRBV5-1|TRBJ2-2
TGCGCCAGCAGCTTGGGAAGCGGGGGGGCCGGGGAGCTGTTTTTT
CASSLGSGGAGELFF
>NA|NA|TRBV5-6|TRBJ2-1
TGTGCCAGCAGCTTGGCCGGGATCGATGAGCAGTTCTTC
CASSLAGIDEQFF
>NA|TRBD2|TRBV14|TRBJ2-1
TGTGCCAGCAGCCAGCGTCCGGGACTAGCGGGAGGATACAATGAGCAGTTCTTC
CASSQRPGLAGGYNEQFF
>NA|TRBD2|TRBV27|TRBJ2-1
TGTGCCAGCAGTTCCCAGTTGTATGTTCTAGCGGGCTTGCATGAGCAGTTCTTC
CASSSQLYVLAGLHEQFF
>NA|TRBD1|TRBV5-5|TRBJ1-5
TGTGCCAGCAGCCGGACAGGGGGCAAAGATCAGCCCCAGCATTTT
CASSRTGGKDQPQHF
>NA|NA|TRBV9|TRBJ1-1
TGTGCCAGCAGCCCCCACGAGGGGGGGTATGACACTGAAGCTTTCTTT
CASSPHEGGYDTEAFF
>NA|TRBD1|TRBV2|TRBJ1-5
TGTGCCAGCAGCCGGGACAGGGGGCAGGGGCAGCCCCAGCATTTT
CASSRDRGQGQPQHF
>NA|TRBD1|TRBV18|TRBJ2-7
TGTGCCAGCTCACCCACGACAGGGATTGCCTACGAGCAGTACTTC
CASSPTTGIAYEQYF
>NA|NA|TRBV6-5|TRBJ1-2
TGTGCCAGCAGTCCTCTTATAGACTATGGCTACACCTTC
CASSPLIDYGYTF
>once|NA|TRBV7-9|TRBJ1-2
TGTGCCAGCAGCTGGACCTCGGACGGGGATGGCTACACCTTC
CASSWTSDGDGYTF
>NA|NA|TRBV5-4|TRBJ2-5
TGTGCCAGCAGCCCGGGTGGCAGCTTGGCCCAAGAGACCCAGTACTTC
CASSPGGSLAQETQYF
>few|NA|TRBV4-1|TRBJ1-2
TGCGCCAGCAGCCAAGATCTCGTCAGGGGTCTTGGCTACACCTTC
CASSQDLVRGLGYTF
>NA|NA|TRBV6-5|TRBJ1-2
TGTGCCAGCAGTTACGAATCCGACAGTTATGGCTACACCTTC
CASSYESDSYGYTF
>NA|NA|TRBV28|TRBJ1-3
TGTGCCAGCCACTCACCTTCTGGAAACACCATATATTTT
CASHSPSGNTIYF
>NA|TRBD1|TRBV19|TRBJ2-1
TGTGCCACTGCGGACAGGGGGCTCTACAATGAGCAGTTCTTC
CATADRGLYNEQFF
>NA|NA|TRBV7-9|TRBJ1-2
TGTGCCAGCAGCTCTTCAGGGTATCTGGAAGGCTACACCTTC
CASSSSGYLEGYTF
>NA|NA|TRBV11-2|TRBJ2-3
TGTGCCAGCAGCTTAGATCCCCGTGCGCAGTATTTT
CASSLDPRAQYF
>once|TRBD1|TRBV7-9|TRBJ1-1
TGTGCCAGCAGCCCGACAGGGGGTTCTGAAGCTTTCTTT
CASSPTGGSEAFF
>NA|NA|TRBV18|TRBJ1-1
TGTGCCAGCTCACCACCGATGTCCAGGGGTAACACTGAAGCCTTCTTT
CASSPPMSRGNTEAFF
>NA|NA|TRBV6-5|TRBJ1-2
TGTGCCAGCAGTTACTCCGCACAGGGTGCGAATGGCTACACCTTC
CASSYSAQGANGYTF
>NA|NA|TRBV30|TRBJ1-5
TGTGCCTGGAGTGGTACAGGGAATCAGCCCCAGCATTTT
CAWSGTGNQPQHF
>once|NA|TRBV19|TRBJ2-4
TGTGCCAGTAGGGGAGCAAACATTCAGTACTTC
CASRGANIQYF
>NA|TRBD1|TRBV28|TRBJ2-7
TGTGCCACCATGGACAGGGCCTACGAGCAGTACTTC
CATMDRAYEQYF
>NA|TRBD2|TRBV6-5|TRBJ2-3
TGTGCCAGCAGTTGGGAGGGGACTAGCACAGATACGCAGTATTTT
CASSWEGTSTDTQYF
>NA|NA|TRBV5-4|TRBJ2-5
TGTGCCAGCAGACCAGGCTGGGCGGGGGAGACCCAGTACTTC
CASRPGWAGETQYF
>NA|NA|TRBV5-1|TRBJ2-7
TGCGCCAGCAGCTGGGCGACAGGAGAGCAGTACTTC
CASSWATGEQYF
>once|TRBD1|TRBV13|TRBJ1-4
TGTGCCAGCAGCTTAAAAAGACAGGGCCTTAATGAAAAACTGTTTTTT
CASSLKRQGLNEKLFF
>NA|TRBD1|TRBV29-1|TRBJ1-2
TGCAGCGTCGGGATGGGGGGACAGATAGGGGATAACTATGGCTACACCTTC
CSVGMGGQIGDNYGYTF
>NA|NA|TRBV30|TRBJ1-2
TGTGCCTGGACGATTACACCTACAGGAGGCTACACCTTC
CAWTITPTGGYTF
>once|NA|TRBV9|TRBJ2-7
TGTGCCAGCACCCCTGGGACTTACTCCTACGAGCAGTACTTC
CASTPGTYSYEQYF
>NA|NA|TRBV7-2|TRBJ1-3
TGTGCCAGCAGCTACCGCTCCTTATCCCAGGGGTACTCTGGAAACACCATATATTTT
CASSYRSLSQGYSGNTIYF
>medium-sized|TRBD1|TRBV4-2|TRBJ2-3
TGTGCCAGCAGCCAGGAACCGGGACAGGGCGCAGATACGCAGTATTTT
CASSQEPGQGADTQYF
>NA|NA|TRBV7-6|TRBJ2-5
TGTGCCAGCAGCCGAACCGGTTGGGAGACCCAGTACTTC
CASSRTGWETQYF
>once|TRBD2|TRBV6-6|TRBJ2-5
TGTGCCAGCAGTGCCGGTCGGGGGGGAGGAGAGACCCAGTACTTC
CASSAGRGGGETQYF
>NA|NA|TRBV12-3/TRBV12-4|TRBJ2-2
TGTGCCAGCAGTTTAACAAACACCGGGGAGCTGTTTTTT
CASSLTNTGELFF
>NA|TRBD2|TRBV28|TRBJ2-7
TGTGCCAGCAGTTTGCCTCTAGCGGGAAGTTCGTTCGAGCAGTACTTC
CASSLPLAGSSFEQYF
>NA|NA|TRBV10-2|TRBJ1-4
TGCGCCAGCCGGCAGGGCGCAACTAATGAAAAACTGTTTTTT
CASRQGATNEKLFF